This TCR beta chain was captured in a study of blood T cell repertoires in COVID-19. Adults between about 18 and 89 years of age took part from fewer than 30 US areas. Authors' data handling: Amplification of reference gene primers was used by the study to estimate nucleated cell counts. Assay: immunoSEQ multiplex PCR; the TCRdb copy retains only in-frame clones and omits some. That table supplies the V and J calls and clone size; D and trimming were determined from the DNA. The sample has around 300,000 clones, approximately 86% seen once. V gave up 2 bases and J gave up 3 bases, with 12 bases separating them. This CDR3 is built from 14 residues. Germline lookup yields CDR1 GTSNPN and CDR2 SVGIG (reference sequence).

The chain employs TRBV30 and TRBJ2-3, with D hard to call. The sequenced sample consisted of PBMCs or T cells enriched from blood (not recorded which). This TCR came from a woman younger than 30 who had recovered from COVID-19. CDR3 amino acids: CAWSPGIGTDTQYF. In DNA form, the CDR3 reads TGTGCCTGGAGTCCCGGCATCGGGACAGATACGCAGTATTTT.